The present T cell receptor (beta chain) was sequenced within a study of radiotherapy plus CTLA-4 blockade in lung cancer. Across the whole study: Among enrolled patients, about 18% responded and 31% achieved disease control. Study-level findings and limits: Dynamics of early blood T cell clones, together with interferon-beta, were reportedly the best predictors of response. Blood TCR clones of tumor origin expanded after radiotherapy plus ipilimumab.

The CDR3 is made up of 16 amino acids. The germline V gene has CDR1 LNHDA and CDR2 SQIVND (reference sequence). V lost 2 bases and J lost 2; bases outside the gene matches: 8. Profiling relied on immunoSEQ multiplex PCR, and the TCRdb table lists in-frame clones only, not all of them. The table includes about 45,000 clones, 55% to 80% detected once. Focal radiation plus CTLA-4 blockade with ipilimumab was given to patients with chemo-refractory metastatic non-small-cell lung cancer. This clone appeared once. Its antigen is undetermined. The receptor was isolated from a human donor with non-small cell lung cancer who had a complete response to radiotherapy plus ipilimumab. Sequenced here: peripheral blood, sampled from a patient treated with radiotherapy plus ipilimumab. The chain couples TRBV19 to TRBJ2-5; TRBD2 agrees at 7 bases. This chain's CDR3 is CASSIRSGGGQETQYF. DNA for the CDR3: TGTGCCAGTAGTATACGGTCGGGGGGTGGGCAAGAGACCCAGTACTTC.